The sequence of this T cell receptor beta chain was determined in a study of human T cells and chemical hapten exposure (dated by TCRdb to the early 2020s). In the study overall: For sensitization, 2% DPC in acetone was applied to a 2 cm by 2 cm area of upper inner arm skin. The libraries were sequenced as a pool, and the TCR yield per sample differed mostly because of small variations in library volumes within the pool. In alopecia patients, the study followed how the peripheral blood TCR repertoire changed in vivo over primary and secondary sensitization to diphenylcyclopropenone (DPC), a hapten. Blood was sampled from patients pre-sensitization (week 0) and at 2, 6 and about 24 weeks after DPC sensitization. The patient cohort, mostly female, included alopecia areata with under or over 50% scalp involvement, alopecia totalis and alopecia universalis. Patch testing was done on the upper back using Finn chambers containing 0.01% DPC, and results were scored after 6 days according to International Contact Dermatitis Research Group standards. Weekly therapeutic DPC doses were additionally applied to the scalp of patients throughout the roughly 25-week study period. About 30 alopecia patients provided blood for TCR sequencing at one to four time points (pre-sensitization, 2, 6 and 24 weeks). Broader findings and caveats from the paper: After repeated subsampling, the strength of the expansion versus patch-test correlation and the threshold at which it became significant changed. Compared with pre-sensitization or healthy control sets, expanded TCRs formed significantly more large CDR3 similarity clusters, which is consistent with antigen-driven responses. No change with DPC sensitization was found in the number of TCRs above 1 in 1000 frequency, and no evidence of global repertoire structure alterations was found. The number of PT1 expanded TCRs positively correlated with patch test score, significant at thresholds 8, 16 and 32 but not 4. All patients had alopecia, a presumed autoimmune disease, so their immune response might differ from that of healthy individuals.

What this sample's time point label stands for: patch test 3, about 24 weeks after DPC sensitization. The treatment or condition label here, explained by the study, means: therapeutic diphenylcyclopropenone sensitization with weekly scalp DPC. At every patch-test visit, the blood draw took place before the patch test was put on. To be eligible, patients had to be aged 18 to 70, diagnosed with alopecia and judged suitable for DPC therapy, while pregnant patients were excluded. Total RNA was extracted from unfractionated whole blood collected in Tempus Blood RNA tubes. Libraries were constructed by RACE. The data were produced on a NextSeq 500. Library preparation attached unique molecular identifiers to individual cDNA molecules for quantitative, reproducible TCR counting. From each blood RNA sample, both TCR alpha and TCR beta chains were sequenced. As for the authors' bioinformatics: The median number of TCRs per sample was approximately 96,000, ranging from about 23,224 to 700,000. The Decombinator software suite was used to annotate V, J and CDR3 in the TCR reads. To make PS versus PT1 abundance plots, every sample was subsampled to the same number of TCRs (28,000). TCRs were defined as expanded if absent before sensitization and observed at least eight times at the 2-week time point. The public reads were reprocessed in TCRdb via fastp at Q25 and MiXCR, keeping in-frame beta chains. CDR3 protein sequences are deduplicated, and each keeps its most common genes and DNA. TCRdb assigned the V and J calls; the authors' analysis was not used. This sample comprises about 190,000 distinct CDR3 sequences, around 25% of them detected only once. Roughly 2.3% of the sample is held by the ten biggest clonotypes.

V loses 1 base, J loses 7 bases, and the germline ends lie 11 bases apart. The CDR3 numbers 14 residues from cysteine through phenylalanine. Left in the record is the CDR3 DNA by itself, 42 bases read in frame from the first base. This clonotype was detected a few times. The antigen this receptor binds is unknown. Base quality data are lacking; no much larger clone is found one base away. The clonotype originates from a woman aged 40 to 50 with alopecia areata. Some clones in this sample may be carry-over from other donors' samples. The sequence is built from TRBV12-3 or TRBV12-4 and TRBJ1-5, with the D gene not confidently named. The sequenced sample was whole blood, obtained in connection with sensitization to the hapten diphenylcyclopropenone (DPC). The DNA sequence is as follows: TGTGCCAGCAGTTTAGGGCAGGACGGGCAGCCCCAGCATTTT. This gives the protein CASSLGQDGQPQHF.